Each of the 4 T cell receptor beta chains below was sequenced from the same sample in a study of OX40 agonist ivuxolimab in advanced cancers. Data came from immunoSEQ multiplex PCR; TCRdb stores just in-frame clones and leaves some out. The data contain some 49,000 clones, around 79% of them singletons. Sequenced material: CD4+ or CD8+ T cells sorted from blood, taken in a trial of the OX40 agonist ivuxolimab. These receptors all come from an adult with an advanced solid tumor such as melanoma, head and neck, liver or kidney cancer.

The rearrangement uses TRBV27 and TRBJ2-7; 12 bases fit TRBD1. CDR1 and CDR2 (germline): MNHEY, SMNVEV (reference sequence). The CDR3 sequence is 14 residues long. V shed 10 bases, J shed 3 bases, and the junction held 7 bases outside the gene matches. The CDR3, as DNA: TGTGCCACCCAAGGGACAGGGGGCCTCTACGAGCAGTACTTC. It yields the protein CATQGTGGLYEQYF.

This chain connects TRBV5-1 to TRBJ2-1; 14 positions match TRBD2. The germline V gene encodes CDR1 SGHRS and CDR2 YFSETQ. This CDR3 has 15 residues. Trimming removed 5 bases from V and 8 bases from J; junction bases left unmatched: 6. The CDR3 sequence: CASRGGLAGADEQFF. The CDR3, as DNA: TGCGCCAGCAGGGGGGGACTAGCGGGAGCAGATGAGCAGTTCTTC.

V gene TRBV6-1 combines with J gene TRBJ2-7; 7 nucleotides line up with TRBD2. The length of the CDR3 is 14 residues. V dropped 4 bases and J dropped 2; count of bases not matched to a gene: 5. Germline V gene data show CDR1 as MNHNS and CDR2 as SASEGT. The CDR3 DNA reads as TGTGCCAGCAGTGTCGGACTAGAGGCCTACGAGCAGTACTTC. Its translation is CASSVGLEAYEQYF.

This clone was seen just once. This chain links TRBV28 with TRBJ2-1, with 14 nucleotides matching TRBD2. V dropped 3 bases and J dropped 2; count of bases not matched to a gene: 9. The CDR3 is 19 residues long. Germline V gene sequence: CDR1 MDHEN, CDR2 SYDVKM. The chain's CDR3 is CASSFVTGTSGSPYNEQFF. The CDR3 region has the DNA TGTGCCAGCAGTTTCGTTACCGGGACTAGCGGGAGTCCCTACAATGAGCAGTTCTTC.